The rows below give T cell receptor beta chains drawn from one sample of a study of blood T cell repertoires in COVID-19. Profiling relied on immunoSEQ multiplex PCR, and the TCRdb table lists in-frame clones only, not all of them. This sample has a few hundred thousand clones, with around 78% found just once. Sequencing was carried out using peripheral blood. The receptor source for this set is a man between 60 and 75 years old who had recovered from COVID-19. Each CDR3 is given with its conserved first and last residue. Fields, in order: clone size, D gene, J gene, V gene, CDR3 DNA, CDR3 protein. D genes are given only for firm matches. Part of the rows lack a size; the others show once, few, many or a class for expanded clones.

abundance: few
d_gene: .
j_gene: TRBJ1-4
v_gene: TRBV18
CDR3nt: TGTGCCAGCTCAGCACAGGAGGTCAGGAATGAAAAACTGTTTTTT
CDR3aa: CASSAQEVRNEKLFF

abundance: few
d_gene: .
j_gene: TRBJ1-5
v_gene: TRBV4-1
CDR3nt: TGCGCCAGCAGCCAAGGTATGATCTACAGGGACAGCAATCAGCCCCAGCATTTT
CDR3aa: CASSQGMIYRDSNQPQHF

abundance: .
d_gene: TRBD2
j_gene: TRBJ2-2
v_gene: TRBV2
CDR3nt: TGTGCCAGCAACAGACTAGCGGGAGGCCGGGAGGAGCTGTTTTTT
CDR3aa: CASNRLAGGREELFF

abundance: .
d_gene: .
j_gene: TRBJ2-1
v_gene: TRBV19
CDR3nt: TGTGCCAGCAGGCGGGGTGGCAATGAGCAGTTCTTC
CDR3aa: CASRRGGNEQFF

abundance: once
d_gene: .
j_gene: TRBJ2-7
v_gene: TRBV5-4
CDR3nt: TGTGCCAGCAGCAGGCCCGACTCTACCTCCTACGAGCAGTACTTC
CDR3aa: CASSRPDSTSYEQYF

abundance: .
d_gene: .
j_gene: TRBJ1-1
v_gene: TRBV6-5
CDR3nt: TGTGCCAGCAGTCCATCGATGGGGCTGAACACTGAAGCTTTCTTT
CDR3aa: CASSPSMGLNTEAFF

abundance: .
d_gene: TRBD1
j_gene: TRBJ1-4
v_gene: TRBV18
CDR3nt: TGTGCCAGCTCCGACAGGGGGCCGCGGGAAAAACTGTTTTTT
CDR3aa: CASSDRGPREKLFF

abundance: .
d_gene: .
j_gene: TRBJ2-1
v_gene: TRBV5-6
CDR3nt: TGTGCCAGCAGCCCCCCCAAGGGGGTTAATGAGCAGTTCTTC
CDR3aa: CASSPPKGVNEQFF

abundance: .
d_gene: TRBD1
j_gene: TRBJ1-6
v_gene: TRBV6-4
CDR3nt: TGTGCCAGCAGTGCTACCGGGACAGGGGGATCACCCCTCCACTTT
CDR3aa: CASSATGTGGSPLHF

abundance: .
d_gene: TRBD2
j_gene: TRBJ2-1
v_gene: TRBV6-5
CDR3nt: TGTGCCAGCAAACGTGAAGGACTAGTTGTCTATGAGCAGTTCTTC
CDR3aa: CASKREGLVVYEQFF